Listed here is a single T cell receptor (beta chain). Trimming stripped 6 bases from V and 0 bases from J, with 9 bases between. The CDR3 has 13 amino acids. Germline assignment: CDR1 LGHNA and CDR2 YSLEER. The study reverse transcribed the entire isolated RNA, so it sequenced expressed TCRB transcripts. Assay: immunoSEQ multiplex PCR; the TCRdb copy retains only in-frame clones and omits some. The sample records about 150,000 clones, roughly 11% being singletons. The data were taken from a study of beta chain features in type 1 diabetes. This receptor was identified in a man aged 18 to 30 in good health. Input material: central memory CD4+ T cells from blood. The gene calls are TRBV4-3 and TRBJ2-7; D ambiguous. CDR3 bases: TGCGCCAGCAGTCAGACCTCCTCCTACGAGCAGTACTTC. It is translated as CASSQTSSYEQYF.